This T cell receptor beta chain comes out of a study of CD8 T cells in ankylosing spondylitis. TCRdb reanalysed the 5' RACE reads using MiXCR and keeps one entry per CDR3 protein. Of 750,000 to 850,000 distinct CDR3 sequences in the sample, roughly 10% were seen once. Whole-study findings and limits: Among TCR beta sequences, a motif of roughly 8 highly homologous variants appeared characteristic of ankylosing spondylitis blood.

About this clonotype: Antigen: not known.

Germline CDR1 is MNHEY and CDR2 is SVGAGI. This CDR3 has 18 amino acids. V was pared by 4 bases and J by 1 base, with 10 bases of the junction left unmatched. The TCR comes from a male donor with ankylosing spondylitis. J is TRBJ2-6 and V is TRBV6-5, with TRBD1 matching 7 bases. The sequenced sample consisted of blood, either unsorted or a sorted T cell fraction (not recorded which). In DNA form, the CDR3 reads TGTGCCAGCAGTTCGGCCGGGACAGACTTTTCTGGGGCCAACGTCCTGACTTTC. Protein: CASSSAGTDFSGANVLTF.